Detailed here is one TCR beta chain. The antigen it recognizes is unknown. No quality values exist for individual bases; no much larger clone is one base distant. These data originate in a study of blood T cell repertoires in COVID-19 (dated by TCRdb to between 2020 and 2021). For context, the study as a whole: Samples covering the acute and convalescent phases of COVID-19 were provided by collaborators in the United States, Italy and Spain. The prospective study material was composed of cDNA or gDNA derived from T cells, B-cell-depleted T cells, or PBMCs. The dataset comprised deeply sampled blood TCRbeta repertoires from subjects exposed to, actively infected with, or recovered from COVID-19. The repertoires were released in a freely available public database intended as a resource for research on the immune response to SARS-CoV-2. The samples were drawn from the first 160 participants of the ongoing ImmuneRACE study and from some 1,300 subjects provided by 6 global collaborators. A de-identified subject ID, COVID-19 status, age in years and sex were almost always included in the sample metadata. Where HLA class I and class II types were available, the types were taken from metadata supplied by the sample provider, not from assay-based typing. Summary of the overall study and its limitations: The amount of clinical and demographic metadata varied by source and participant and was provided uncurated.

TCRbeta CDR3 regions were amplified from genomic DNA by means of the immunoSEQ Assay, a bias-controlled multiplex PCR. Per the original workflow: Within the assay, amplification of reference gene primers was used to estimate how many nucleated cells each sample contained. To quantify the absolute abundance of each unique TCRbeta CDR3 rearrangement, sequence reads were collapsed and filtered. Productive Simpson clonality was computed per sample as the square root of Simpson's diversity index over productive rearrangements. TCRdb mirrors the immuneACCESS table, restricted to in-frame sequences. Some clones are absent from its copies; in checked studies, under half trace to an unresolved V gene, and the reason for the others is unknown. V and J calls and clone size come straight from that table; D and trimming were deduced from the DNA. This sample gives over 85,000 clones in total; roughly 83% of them show up just once. The ten largest clones capture about 24% of the sample.

The collaborating institutions used their own protocols to collect whole blood in K2EDTA tubes. For TCRbeta analysis, collaborators shipped samples as frozen whole blood, isolated PBMCs, or DNA extracted from either of those sample types. This TCR was sampled from a human donor in a cohort sampled during active COVID-19. Sequencing was done on a sample of peripheral blood.

The DNA is TGCGCCAGCAGCCCCGGGACAGGGGACTACGAGCAGTACTTC. Translated, it gives CASSPGTGDYEQYF. The rearranged segments are TRBV5-1 and TRBJ2-7; TRBD1 lines up with 10 middle nucleotides. CDR1 is given as SGHRS and CDR2 as YFSETQ, both from the germline V gene. Counted from cysteine to phenylalanine, this CDR3 has 14 amino acids. The CDR3 DNA has 42 bases and is translated from base 1. V loses 4 bases at its end and J loses 3 bases; junction bases beyond the gene matches: 4.